This paragraph reports one T cell receptor beta chain. This record comes from a study of type 1 regulatory T cells. The wider study: T-allo10 is an in vitro-generated, Tr1-enriched CD4 T cell product specific for alloantigen.

TCRdb fed the reads into MiXCR, producing one record per CDR3 protein. This sample carries 80,000 to 100,000 distinct CDR3 sequences, about a third of them seen once, and the ten largest clones take about 2.4%. Germline V lookup: CDR1 DFQATT, CDR2 SNEGSKA (reference sequence). V gave up 6 bases and J gave up 7 bases; unmatched junction bases: 15. The CDR3 sequence is 18 residues long. The sample comprised CD4+ T cells, either the whole sample or a sorted fraction (not recorded which). The TCR comes from a human donor in good health. V is TRBV20-1 and J is TRBJ2-1, with 16 bases identical to TRBD2. The CDR3 DNA sequence: TGCAGTGCACCCATACCGGGACTAGCGGGAGGGAGGTGGAATGAGCAGTTCTTC. This codes for CSAPIPGLAGGRWNEQFF.